This T cell receptor beta chain was sequenced for a study of cytomegalovirus exposure and HLA in healthy donors. Findings of the study overall: Cytomegalovirus-associated TCR beta chains were listed, numbering 150 to 200. Because they were indistinguishable, some V segments, including TRBV6-2 and TRBV6-3, were excluded.

Primers: 60 Vbeta forward and 13 Jbeta reverse. Assay used: immunoSEQ multiplex PCR; TCRdb lists only in-frame clones, some missing. The sample yields approximately 280,000 clones, roughly 90% seen once. With regard to this clone: No antigen is known for it.

This CDR3 is 17 amino acids long. V dropped 1 base and J dropped 2; count of bases not matched to a gene: 9. CDR1 and CDR2 from the germline V gene are MDHEN and SYDVKM. The V gene is TRBV28, the J gene TRBJ1-1; 8 positions agree with TRBD1. This receptor was identified in a man aged 35 to 55 in good health and CMV-seropositive. Specimen: PBMCs. CDR3 amino acids: CASSLLATGQANTEAFF. As DNA, the CDR3 is TGTGCCAGCAGTTTATTAGCCACGGGACAGGCAAACACTGAAGCTTTCTTT.